Reported below is one T cell receptor beta chain. This sample is drawn from a study of T cells after somatic rescue of genetic block. Repertoires were generated with immunoSEQ multiplex PCR, while TCRdb's copy carries only in-frame clones and drops some. The sample lists just over 14,000 clones; approximately 70% were seen once. Trimming pared 0 bases from V and 5 bases from J, leaving 11 bases between. Germline CDR1 and CDR2: MDHEN and SYDVKM. The CDR3 length is 15 residues. The receptor was isolated from a boy between 5 and 17 years old. The chain joins TRBV28 to TRBJ2-1, with a possible D match to TRBD2 (6 bases). What was sequenced was peripheral blood mononuclear cells (PBMCs). CDR3 sequence reads: CASSLWGSGDNEQFF. CDR3 coding DNA: TGTGCCAGCAGTTTATGGGGTTCGGGGGACAATGAGCAGTTCTTC.